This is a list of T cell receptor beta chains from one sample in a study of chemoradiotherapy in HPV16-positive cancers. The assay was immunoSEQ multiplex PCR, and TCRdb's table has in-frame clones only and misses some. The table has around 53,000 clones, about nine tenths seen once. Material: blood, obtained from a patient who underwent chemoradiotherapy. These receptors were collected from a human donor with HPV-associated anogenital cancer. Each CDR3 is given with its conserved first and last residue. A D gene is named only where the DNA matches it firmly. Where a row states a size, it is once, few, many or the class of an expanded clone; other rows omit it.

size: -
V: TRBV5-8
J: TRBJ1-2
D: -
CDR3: CASSERGGYGYTF
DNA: TGTGCCAGCAGCGAGCGGGGAGGCTATGGCTACACCTTC

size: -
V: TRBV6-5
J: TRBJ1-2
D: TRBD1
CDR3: CASRRTGGVRYGHTF
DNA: TGTGCCAGCAGACGCACAGGGGGCGTTCGTTATGGCCACACCTTC

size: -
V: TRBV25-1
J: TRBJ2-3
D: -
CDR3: CASTDNPEWDTQYF
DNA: TGTGCCAGCACGGACAACCCGGAATGGGATACGCAGTATTTT

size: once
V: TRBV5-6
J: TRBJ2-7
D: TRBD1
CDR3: CASSQGDRAYEQYF
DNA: TGTGCCAGCAGCCAGGGGGATAGGGCCTACGAGCAGTACTTC

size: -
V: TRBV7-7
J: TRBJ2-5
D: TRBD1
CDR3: CASSSGTGETQYF
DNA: TGTGCTAGCAGCTCAGGGACAGGAGAGACCCAGTACTTC

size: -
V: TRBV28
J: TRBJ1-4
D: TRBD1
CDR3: CASSFLTGGNEKLFF
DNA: TGTGCCAGCAGTTTCCTGACAGGGGGAAATGAAAAACTGTTTTTT

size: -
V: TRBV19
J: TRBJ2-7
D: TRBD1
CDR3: CASSIAKGAGEQYF
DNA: TGTGCCAGTAGTATAGCGAAGGGGGCTGGGGAGCAGTACTTC

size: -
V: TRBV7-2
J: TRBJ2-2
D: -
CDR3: CASSSQGPNTGELFF
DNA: TGTGCCAGCAGCTCCCAGGGCCCGAACACCGGGGAGCTGTTTTTT

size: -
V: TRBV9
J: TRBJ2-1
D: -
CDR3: CASSPVEGTYNEQFF
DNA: TGTGCCAGCAGCCCGGTCGAGGGGACCTACAATGAGCAGTTCTTC

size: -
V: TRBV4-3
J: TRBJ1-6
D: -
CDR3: CASSQDEVPSYNSPLHF
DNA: TGCGCCAGCAGCCAAGATGAAGTTCCTTCCTATAATTCACCCCTCCACTTT

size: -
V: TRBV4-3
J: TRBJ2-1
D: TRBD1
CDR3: CASSQGQGAWNEQFF
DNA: TGCGCCAGCAGCCAAGGGCAGGGGGCTTGGAATGAGCAGTTCTTC

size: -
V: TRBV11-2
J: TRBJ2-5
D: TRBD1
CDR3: CASSFDRGKQETQYF
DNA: TGTGCCAGCAGCTTTGACAGGGGAAAGCAAGAGACCCAGTACTTC

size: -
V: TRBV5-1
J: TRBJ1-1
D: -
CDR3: CASSPQGYTEAFF
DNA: TGCGCCAGCAGCCCCCAGGGGTACACTGAAGCTTTCTTT

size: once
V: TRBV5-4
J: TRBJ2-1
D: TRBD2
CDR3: CASSFLGTSSYNEQFF
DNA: TGTGCCAGCAGCTTCCTCGGGACTAGCAGCTACAATGAGCAGTTCTTC

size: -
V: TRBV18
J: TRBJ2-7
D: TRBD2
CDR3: CASSPFGEGLAGSYEQYF
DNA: TGTGCCAGCTCACCCTTCGGTGAGGGGCTAGCGGGTTCCTACGAGCAGTACTTC

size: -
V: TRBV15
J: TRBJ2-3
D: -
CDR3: CATSRDQVGTDTQYF
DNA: TGTGCCACCAGCAGAGATCAAGTGGGTACAGATACGCAGTATTTT

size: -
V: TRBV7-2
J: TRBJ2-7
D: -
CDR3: CASTLRGQGGITYEQYF
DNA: TGTGCCAGCACCCTTCGGGGTCAAGGGGGGATTACCTACGAGCAGTACTTC

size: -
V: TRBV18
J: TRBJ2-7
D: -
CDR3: CASSPPSVQKGEQYF
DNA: TGTGCCAGCTCACCACCGTCAGTTCAGAAAGGCGAGCAGTACTTC

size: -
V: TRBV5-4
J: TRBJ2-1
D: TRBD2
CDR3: CASSPSGRANNEQFF
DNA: TGTGCCAGCAGCCCAAGCGGGAGAGCCAACAATGAGCAGTTCTTC

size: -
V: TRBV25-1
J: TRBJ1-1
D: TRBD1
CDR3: CASGKGGITEAFF
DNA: TGTGCCAGCGGAAAAGGGGGCATCACTGAAGCTTTCTTT

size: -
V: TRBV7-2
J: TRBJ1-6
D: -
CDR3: CASSTGAANSPLHF
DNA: TGTGCCAGCAGCACCGGGGCGGCAAATTCACCCCTCCACTTT

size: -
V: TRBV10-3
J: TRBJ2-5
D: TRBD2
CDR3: CAISRSSGGQETQYF
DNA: TGTGCCATCTCTCGCAGTAGCGGGGGCCAAGAGACCCAGTACTTC

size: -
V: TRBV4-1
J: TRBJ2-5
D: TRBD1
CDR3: CASTLTRQGSETQYF
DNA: TGCGCCAGCACCCTAACCCGACAGGGGTCAGAGACCCAGTACTTC

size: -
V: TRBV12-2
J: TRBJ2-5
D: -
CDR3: CAKYPGLAGEETQYF
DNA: TGTGCAAAGTATCCGGGACTAGCGGGAGAAGAGACCCAGTACTTC

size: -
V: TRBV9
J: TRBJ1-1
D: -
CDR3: CASSVEPRMNTEAFF
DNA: TGTGCCAGCAGCGTAGAACCTCGGATGAACACTGAAGCTTTCTTT

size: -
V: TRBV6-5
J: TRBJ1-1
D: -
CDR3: CASSYRTDTEAFF
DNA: TGTGCCAGCAGTTACCGCACCGACACTGAAGCTTTCTTT

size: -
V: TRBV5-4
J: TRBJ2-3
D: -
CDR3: CASSAQLGSGTDTQYF
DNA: TGTGCCAGCAGCGCCCAACTAGGATCGGGCACAGATACGCAGTATTTT

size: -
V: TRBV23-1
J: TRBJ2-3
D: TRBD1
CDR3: CASSQECVQGTGTDTQYF
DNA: TGCGCCAGCAGTCAAGAATGTGTTCAAGGGACAGGGACCGATACGCAGTATTTT

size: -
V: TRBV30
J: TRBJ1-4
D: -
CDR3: CAWSVAAGGGEKLFF
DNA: TGTGCCTGGAGTGTAGCGGCCGGCGGGGGTGAAAAACTGTTTTTT

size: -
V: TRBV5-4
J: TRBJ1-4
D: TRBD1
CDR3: CASSNRGGQGEKLFF
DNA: TGCGCCAGCAGCAACAGGGGGGGGCAGGGTGAAAAACTGTTTTTT

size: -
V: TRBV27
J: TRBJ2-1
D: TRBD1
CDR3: CASSRGTASYNEQFF
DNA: TGTGCCAGCAGTCGAGGGACAGCCTCCTACAATGAGCAGTTCTTC

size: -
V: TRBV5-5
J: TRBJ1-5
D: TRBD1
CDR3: CASSSDRVWTQPQHF
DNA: TGTGCCAGCAGCTCCGACAGGGTTTGGACTCAGCCCCAGCATTTT

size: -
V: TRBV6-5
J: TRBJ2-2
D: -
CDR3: CASSYAQWRGGELFF
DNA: TGTGCCAGCAGTTACGCGCAGTGGCGAGGCGGGGAGCTGTTTTTT

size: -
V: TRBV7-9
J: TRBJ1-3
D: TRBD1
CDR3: CASSLPGQGALSGNTIYF
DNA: TGTGCCAGCAGCTTACCCGGACAGGGGGCTTTGTCTGGAAACACCATATATTTT

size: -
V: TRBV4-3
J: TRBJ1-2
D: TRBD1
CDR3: CASSQGQGYGYTF
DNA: TGCGCCAGCAGCCAAGGACAGGGCTATGGCTACACCTTC

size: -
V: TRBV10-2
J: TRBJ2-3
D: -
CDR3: CAIRRQAATDTQYF
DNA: TGCGCCATCCGACGACAGGCTGCCACAGATACGCAGTATTTT

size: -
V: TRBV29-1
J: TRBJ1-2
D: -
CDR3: CSVEGASGLYGYTF
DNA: TGCAGCGTTGAAGGGGCTTCAGGGTTGTATGGCTACACCTTC

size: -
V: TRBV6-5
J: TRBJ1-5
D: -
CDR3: CASSLTGFGNQPQHF
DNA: TGTGCCAGCAGTCTAACAGGGTTTGGCAATCAGCCCCAGCATTTT

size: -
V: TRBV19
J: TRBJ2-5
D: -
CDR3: CASSPGQQETQYF
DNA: TGTGCCAGTAGTCCCGGACAGCAAGAGACCCAGTACTTC

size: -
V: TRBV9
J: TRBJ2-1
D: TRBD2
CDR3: CASSVRLAGYNEQFF
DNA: TGTGCCAGCAGCGTCCGACTAGCGGGCTACAATGAGCAGTTCTTC

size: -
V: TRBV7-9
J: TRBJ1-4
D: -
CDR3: CASAPRAANEKLFF
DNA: TGTGCCAGCGCCCCCAGGGCCGCTAATGAAAAACTGTTTTTT

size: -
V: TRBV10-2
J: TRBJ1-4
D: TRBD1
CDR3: CASSVDRAGGEKLFF
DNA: TGCGCCAGCAGTGTGGACAGGGCAGGAGGCGAAAAACTGTTTTTT

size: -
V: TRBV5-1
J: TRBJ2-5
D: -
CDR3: CASSFRGAVQETQYF
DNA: TGCGCCAGCAGCTTCCGGGGAGCAGTCCAAGAGACCCAGTACTTC

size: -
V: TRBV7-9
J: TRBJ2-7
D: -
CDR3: CASSLPSHEQYF
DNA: TGTGCCAGCAGCTTACCATCTCACGAGCAGTACTTC

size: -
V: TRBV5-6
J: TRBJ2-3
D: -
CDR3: CASSLVRGEADTQYF
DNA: TGTGCCAGCAGCTTGGTCCGGGGCGAGGCAGATACGCAGTATTTT

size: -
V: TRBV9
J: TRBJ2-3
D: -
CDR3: CASSVVKGVDTQYF
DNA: TGTGCCAGCAGCGTAGTCAAGGGGGTGGATACGCAGTATTTT

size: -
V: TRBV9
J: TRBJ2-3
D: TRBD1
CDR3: CASSFTGTGVRSTDTQYF
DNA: TGTGCCAGCAGCTTCACCGGGACAGGGGTTAGGAGCACAGATACGCAGTATTTT

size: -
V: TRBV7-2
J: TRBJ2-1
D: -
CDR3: CASTVRRGPDEQFF
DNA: TGTGCCAGCACCGTCCGCAGGGGCCCTGATGAGCAGTTCTTC

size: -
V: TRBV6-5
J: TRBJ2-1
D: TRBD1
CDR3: CASSYSGGRNNEQFF
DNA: TGTGCCAGCAGTTACTCAGGGGGCCGGAACAATGAGCAGTTCTTC

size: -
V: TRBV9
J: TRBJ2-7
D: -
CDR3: CASSVDISPTYEQYF
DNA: TGTGCCAGCAGCGTAGATATTAGCCCGACCTACGAGCAGTACTTC

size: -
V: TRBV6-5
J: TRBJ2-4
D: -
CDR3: CASSYSDSRRNIQYF
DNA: TGTGCCAGCAGTTACTCGGACAGCCGAAGAAACATTCAGTACTTC

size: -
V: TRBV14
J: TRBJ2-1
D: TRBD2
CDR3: CASSRWTSGANEQFF
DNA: TGTGCCAGCAGCCGATGGACTAGTGGGGCCAATGAGCAGTTCTTC

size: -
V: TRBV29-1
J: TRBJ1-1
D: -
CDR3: CSVVFYKTEAFF
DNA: TGCAGCGTTGTATTTTATAAGACTGAAGCTTTCTTT

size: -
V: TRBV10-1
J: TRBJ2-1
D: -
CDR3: CANLGGLVYNEQFF
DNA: TGCGCCAACCTTGGCGGGCTAGTCTACAATGAGCAGTTCTTC

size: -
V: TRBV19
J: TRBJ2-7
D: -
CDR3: CASSIGTTGISYEQYF
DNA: TGTGCCAGTAGTATTGGTACAACAGGGATCTCCTACGAGCAGTACTTC

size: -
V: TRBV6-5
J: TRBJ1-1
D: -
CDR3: CASSRQRNTEAFF
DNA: TGTGCCAGCAGTAGACAGAGGAACACTGAAGCTTTCTTT

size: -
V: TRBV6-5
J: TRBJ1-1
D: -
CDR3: CASRTLLTANTEAFF
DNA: TGTGCCAGCAGAACCCTATTGACAGCGAACACTGAAGCTTTCTTT

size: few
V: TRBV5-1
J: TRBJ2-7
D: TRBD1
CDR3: CASSQTGTGPYEQYF
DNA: TGCGCCAGCAGCCAAACCGGGACAGGTCCCTACGAGCAGTACTTC

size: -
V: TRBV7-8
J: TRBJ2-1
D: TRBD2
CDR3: CASSPQAGGINEQFF
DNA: TGTGCCAGCAGCCCCCAAGCGGGAGGAATCAATGAGCAGTTCTTC